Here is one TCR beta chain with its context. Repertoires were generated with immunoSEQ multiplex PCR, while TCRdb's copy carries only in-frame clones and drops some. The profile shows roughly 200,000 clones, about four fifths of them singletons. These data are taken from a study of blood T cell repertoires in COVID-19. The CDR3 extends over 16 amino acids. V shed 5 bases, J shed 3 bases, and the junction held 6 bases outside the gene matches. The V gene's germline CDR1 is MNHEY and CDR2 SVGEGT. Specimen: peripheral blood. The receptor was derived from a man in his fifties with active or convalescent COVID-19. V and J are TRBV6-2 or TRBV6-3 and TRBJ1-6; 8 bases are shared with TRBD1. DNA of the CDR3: TGTGCCAGCAGTCGGACAGGGACGAGCTATAATTCACCCCTCCACTTT. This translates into CASSRTGTSYNSPLHF.